A single sample gave rise to the 11 T cell receptor beta chains below, sequenced in a study of blood T cell repertoires in COVID-19. The method was immunoSEQ multiplex PCR; TCRdb's version includes in-frame clones alone and lacks a portion of them. The sample consists of 150,000 to 200,000 clones, about four fifths of them appearing once. Sequences were obtained from PBMCs or T cells enriched from blood (not recorded which). These receptor sequences come from a man in his fifties who had recovered from COVID-19.

The chain joins TRBV28 to TRBJ1-2; 9 bases align to TRBD1. This CDR3 has 14 amino acids. Germline values: CDR1 MDHEN, CDR2 SYDVKM. V dropped 6 bases and J dropped 4; count of bases not matched to a gene: 6. CDR3 loop: CASRTGGDSYGYTF. CDR3 in DNA: TGTGCCAGCAGAACAGGGGGCGACTCCTATGGCTACACCTTC.

The chain recombines TRBV5-8 with TRBJ2-3, with 9 bases lining up with TRBD1. The CDR3 totals 17 residues. V gave up 4 bases and J gave up 3 bases; unmatched junction bases: 12. Germline CDR1 is SGHTS and CDR2 is YDEGEE. CDR3 in amino acids: CASSRRKDRGLTDTQYF. The DNA for the CDR3 is TGTGCCAGCAGCCGACGAAAGGACAGGGGCTTAACAGATACGCAGTATTTT.

The J gene is TRBJ1-3, the V gene TRBV27; D not resolved. Germline V gives CDR1 MNHEY, CDR2 SMNVEV (reference sequence). This CDR3 region has 14 residues. V was trimmed by 6 bases and J by 0 bases, leaving 9 bases between them. The CDR3 DNA reads TGTGCCAGCAGCTCACGCGGCTCTGGAAACACCATATATTTT. The encoded protein is CASSSRGSGNTIYF.

The DNA of the CDR3 is TGTGCCAGTAAGGACAGCAAAGGTAATAAGTATGGCTACACCTTC. This encodes CASKDSKGNKYGYTF. The chain links TRBV19 to TRBJ1-2; a possible D gene is TRBD1 (6 bases). Germline values: CDR1 LNHDA, CDR2 SQIVND (reference sequence). The length of the CDR3 is 15 residues. V was shortened by 7 bases and J by 5 bases, with 20 bases between the two germline ends.

CDR3 region: CASSVTLGQGSYEQYF. Written as DNA, the CDR3 is TGTGCCAGCAGCGTCACTCTGGGACAGGGTTCATACGAGCAGTACTTC. The rearrangement uses TRBV4-2 and TRBJ2-7, with TRBD1 identical over 9 bases. The J segment lost 4 bases and the V segment lost 5 bases, leaving 12 bases of the junction unmatched. Germline CDR1 is LGHNA and CDR2 is YNFKEQ. CDR3 length: 16 residues.

As for this clone: Within the sample, other DNA sequences also encode this same CDR3. V gene TRBV12-3 or TRBV12-4 combines with J gene TRBJ1-1, with a possible D match to TRBD1 (5 bases). V was shortened by 4 bases and J by 5 bases, with 8 bases between the two germline ends. This CDR3 region has 12 residues. As DNA, the CDR3 is TGTGCCAGCAGTTGGGGGGGAACTGAAGCTTTCTTT. Translated: CASSWGGTEAFF.

Here the CDR3 reads CASSLLRGDPYNEQFF. The CDR3 nucleotides read TGTGCCAGCAGCTTACTTCGCGGAGATCCCTACAATGAGCAGTTCTTC. The chain carries TRBV13 and TRBJ2-1; D uncertain. Germline V gene sequence: CDR1 PRHDT, CDR2 FYEKMQ (reference sequence). The V end lost 2 bases, the J end lost 2 bases, and 13 bases lay between the germline ends. This CDR3 comprises 16 residues.

The V gene is TRBV14, the J gene TRBJ1-6, with TRBD1 as a possible D gene (5 bases). The V end lost 1 base, the J end lost 9 bases, and 13 bases lay between the germline ends. This CDR3 is built from 15 residues. Germline-derived CDR1 and CDR2 are SGHDN and FVKESK. The CDR3 region has the DNA TGTGCCAGCAGCCAAGTCGGCGGGGGTAGTTCACCCCTCCACTTT. Residues: CASSQVGGGSSPLHF.

The chain combines TRBV7-3 with TRBJ2-5, with 9 bases fitting TRBD1. Germline CDR1 is SGHTA and CDR2 is FQGTGA. J gave up 4 bases and V 3 bases, and 6 bases lay outside the gene matches. The CDR3 is made up of 15 amino acids. The CDR3 spells CASSFSGQGPETQYF. As DNA, the CDR3 is TGTGCCAGCAGCTTTTCGGGACAGGGCCCAGAGACCCAGTACTTC.

The chain has TRBV6-1 and TRBJ2-1, with D uncertain. The CDR3 spans 13 residues. V lost 3 bases, J lost 12 bases, and 15 bases lay in between. Germline V gene data show CDR1 as MNHNS and CDR2 as SASEGT. The CDR3 DNA is TGTGCCAGCAGTGACGGCGGAACCTACCTGCAGTTCTTC. Encoded protein: CASSDGGTYLQFF.

This clone was seen once. The rearrangement uses TRBV4-1 and TRBJ1-5; D remains unclear. Germline V gene lookup returns CDR1 MGHRA and CDR2 YSYEKL. The CDR3 sequence is 15 residues long. Trimming took off 1 base at V and 3 bases at J, with 10 bases between the two ends. The CDR3 sequence is CASSQGPQINQPQHF. CDR3 in DNA: TGCGCCAGCAGCCAAGGGCCTCAGATCAATCAGCCCCAGCATTTT.